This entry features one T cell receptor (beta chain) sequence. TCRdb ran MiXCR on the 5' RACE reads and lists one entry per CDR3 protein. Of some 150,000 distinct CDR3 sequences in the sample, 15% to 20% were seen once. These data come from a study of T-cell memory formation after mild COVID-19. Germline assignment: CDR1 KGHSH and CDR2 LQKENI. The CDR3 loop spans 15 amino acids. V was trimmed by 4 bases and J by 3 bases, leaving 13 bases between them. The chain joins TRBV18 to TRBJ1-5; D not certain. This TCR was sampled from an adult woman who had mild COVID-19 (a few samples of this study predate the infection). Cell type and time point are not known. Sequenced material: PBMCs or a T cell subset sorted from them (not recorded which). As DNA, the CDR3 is TGTGCCAGCTCACAAGCAGCAGTCTCCAATCAGCCCCAGCATTTT. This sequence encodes CASSQAAVSNQPQHF. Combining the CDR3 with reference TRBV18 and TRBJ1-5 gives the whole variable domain NAGVMQNPRHLVRRRGQEARLRCSPMKGHSHVYWYRQLPEEGLKFMVYLQKENIIDESGMPKERFSAEFPKEGPSILRIQQVVRGDSAAYFCASSQAAVSNQPQHFGDGTRLSIL.